The clone carrying this TCR beta chain appeared once. No antigen is known for it. Germline CDR1 is SGHTA and CDR2 is FQGNSA. V lost 5 bases and J lost 5, with 15 bases in between. The CDR3 contains 14 residues. This record comes from a study of PD-1 blockade in classical Hodgkin lymphoma. Regarding the study as a whole: A significant rise in TCR diversity was seen by C4D1 for CD4+ cells but not for CD8+ cells. Repertoires differed for reasons still undefined, possibly disease activity or prior therapy.

The time point: cycle 4 day 1 (C4D1), after about 6 weeks of nivolumab. Each patient experienced a relapse that followed autologous stem cell transplantation, and brentuximab vedotin exposure varied. Best overall response was complete response, partial response or progressive disease in these relapsed/refractory classical Hodgkin lymphoma patients. TCRdb keeps only in-frame clones here, not all; method: immunoSEQ multiplex PCR. The sample gives around 60,000 clones, roughly nine tenths of which show up once; about a tenth is in the top ten. The sequences come from peripheral blood mononuclear cells (PBMCs), collected before the fourth cycle of nivolumab. The chain carries TRBV7-2 and TRBJ2-5, with a tentative D call TRBD1 (6 bases). The clonotype comes from a human donor with classical Hodgkin lymphoma. CDR3 sequence reads: CASSPQQGLETQYF. The CDR3 DNA is TGTGCCAGCAGCCCCCAACAGGGCTTGGAGACCCAGTACTTC. Looking up the rest from reference TRBV7-2 and TRBJ2-5 gives the full variable domain: GAGVSQSPSNKVTEKGKDVELRCDPISGHTALYWYRQSLGQGLEFLIYFQGNSAPDKSGLPSDRFSAERTGGSVSTLTIQRTQQEDSAVYLCASSPQQGLETQYFGPGTRLLVL.